These 7 T cell receptor beta chains came from one sample sequenced in a study of T cell responses to AZD1222 COVID-19 vaccine. Sequencing used immunoSEQ multiplex PCR; TCRdb keeps in-frame clones, though not all of them. The sample gives about 84,000 clones, approximately 86% of which show up once; approximately 5.6% is in the top ten. The sequences come from peripheral blood, collected 28 days after the second AZD1222 dose. Every receptor here comes from an adult who received the AZD1222 COVID-19 vaccine.

The CDR3 nucleotides are TGTGCCAGCCGACCACCGGGACCCGGCGGGGCCCAGTACTTC. It codes for CASRPPGPGGAQYF. The chain is built from TRBV27 and TRBJ2-5; a weak D match, TRBD2 (6 bases). This CDR3 comprises 14 residues. V lost 8 bases and J lost 9, with 22 bases in between. Germline CDR1 is MNHEY and CDR2 is SMNVEV (reference sequence).

The chain employs TRBV4-3 and TRBJ2-1, with D uncertain. Germline V gives CDR1 LGHNA, CDR2 YSLEER. Trimming shortened V by 4 bases and J by 0 bases, and 13 bases separated the two germline ends. CDR3 length: 16 residues. The CDR3 is CASSLGTGLSYNEQFF. Here the CDR3 DNA reads TGCGCCAGCAGCCTGGGTACGGGCCTCTCCTACAATGAGCAGTTCTTC.

This chain joins TRBV11-3 and TRBJ2-3; 7 bases map to TRBD2. Germline V gene sequence: CDR1 SGHNT, CDR2 YENEEA. J was trimmed by 0 bases and V by 0 bases; bases with no gene match: 6. The CDR3 has 17 amino acids. The CDR3: CASSLDGASGSTDTQYF. DNA for the CDR3: TGTGCCAGCAGCTTAGATGGGGCTAGCGGTAGCACAGATACGCAGTATTTT.

V is TRBV24-1 and J is TRBJ1-3; D is ambiguous. With 9 bases removed from V and 4 bases from J, the gap between germline ends came to 9 bases. Germline CDR1 is KGHDR and CDR2 is SFDVKD. The CDR3 length is 12 residues. The CDR3 sequence: CATSEFGNTIYF. The CDR3 bases are TGTGCCACCTCGGAGTTCGGAAACACCATATATTTT.

The V call is TRBV5-6, the J call TRBJ1-4; D unclear. CDR3 length: 13 residues. Germline V gene data show CDR1 as SGHDT and CDR2 as YYEEEE. The V end was cut by 1 base, the J end by 7 bases, with 8 bases between. CDR3 sequence: CASSLSRGEKLFF. The CDR3 DNA reads TGTGCCAGCAGCTTGTCTCGGGGTGAAAAACTGTTTTTT.

CDR3 nucleotides: TGCGCCAGCAGCCAAGATCCCTTCGGAGCCTTGGATGAGCAGTTCTTC. It yields the protein CASSQDPFGALDEQFF. This sequence joins TRBV4-1 and TRBJ2-1; no definite D call. The CDR3 length is 16 residues. CDR1 MGHRA and CDR2 YSYEKL come from the germline V gene. V was shortened by 0 bases and J by 8 bases, with 17 bases between the two germline ends.

This clone occurred once. The rearrangement links TRBV10-3 to TRBJ1-5; tentative D call: TRBD1 (5 bases). The V and J ends lost 2 bases and 4 bases respectively, with 9 bases between them. The germline gives CDR1 ENHRY, CDR2 SYGVKD. This CDR3 spans 14 amino acids. In DNA, the CDR3 is TGTGCCATCAGTGAGGCAGGGCAGAATCAGCCCCAGCATTTT. Amino acids: CAISEAGQNQPQHF.